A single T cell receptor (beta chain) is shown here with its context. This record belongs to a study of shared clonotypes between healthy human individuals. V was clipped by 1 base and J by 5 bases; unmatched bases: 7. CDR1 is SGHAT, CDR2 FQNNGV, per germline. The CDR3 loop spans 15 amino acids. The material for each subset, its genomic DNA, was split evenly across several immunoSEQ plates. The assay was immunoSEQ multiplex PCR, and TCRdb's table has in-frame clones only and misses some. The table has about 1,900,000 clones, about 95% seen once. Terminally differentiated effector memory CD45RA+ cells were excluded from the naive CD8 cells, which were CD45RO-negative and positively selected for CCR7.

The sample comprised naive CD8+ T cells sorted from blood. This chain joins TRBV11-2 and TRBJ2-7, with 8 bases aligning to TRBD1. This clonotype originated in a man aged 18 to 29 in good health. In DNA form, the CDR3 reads TGTGCCAGCAGCTTAGGGGCAGGGGGCTTCCACGAGCAGTACTTC. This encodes CASSLGAGGFHEQYF. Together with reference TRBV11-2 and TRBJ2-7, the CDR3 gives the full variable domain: EAGVAQSPRYKIIEKRQSVAFWCNPISGHATLYWYQQILGQGPKLLIQFQNNGVVDDSQLPKDRFSAERLKGVDSTLKIQPAKLEDSAVYLCASSLGAGGFHEQYFGPGTRLTVT.